The 27 T cell receptor beta chains below were found in one sample sequenced in a study of blood T cell repertoires in COVID-19. Using immunoSEQ multiplex PCR, the repertoire was profiled, and TCRdb retains in-frame clones only, with some absent. Of approximately 82,000 clones listed, about 83% are singletons. The sample was peripheral blood. These receptors all stem from a woman between 55 and 75 years old with acute or convalescent COVID-19.

J is TRBJ2-3 and V is TRBV7-8; D uncertain. Germline V CDR1 and CDR2: SGHVS, FQNEAQ. V shed 5 bases and J shed 0 bases, with 9 bases lying between them. The CDR3 spans 14 residues. CDR3 in amino acids: CASSPRSSTDTQYF. The CDR3 nucleotides read TGTGCCAGCAGCCCCCGGTCAAGCACAGATACGCAGTATTTT.

The CDR3 region has the DNA TGTGCCATCAGTGAGCCGGGAGGGGATCGTGAAAAACTGTTTTTT. It encodes CAISEPGGDREKLFF. The rearrangement links TRBV10-3 to TRBJ1-4; perhaps TRBD1 as D (5 bases). The CDR3 length is 15 residues. The germline V gene has CDR1 ENHRY and CDR2 SYGVKD. V lost 2 bases, J lost 7 bases, and 14 bases lay in between.

The genes are TRBV11-2 and TRBJ1-1; D is possibly TRBD1 (6 bases). V was trimmed by 0 bases and J by 6 bases, leaving 14 bases between them. CDR1 and CDR2 (germline): SGHAT, FQNNGV. The CDR3 runs 15 residues. The DNA for the CDR3 is TGTGCCAGCAGCTTAGATTGGGCGGGGGGCGCTGAAGCTTTCTTT. Protein sequence: CASSLDWAGGAEAFF.

This rearrangement joins TRBV7-9 to TRBJ2-7, with 11 nucleotides matching TRBD2. With 0 bases clipped from V and 6 bases from J, the junction kept 4 bases outside the gene matches. Germline V gives CDR1 SEHNR, CDR2 FQNEAQ (reference sequence). The CDR3 is 15 amino acids. CDR3 bases: TGTGCCAGCAGCTTAGCCCTAGCGGGAGGACCCGAGCAGTACTTC. Protein: CASSLALAGGPEQYF.

This clone was counted between two and nine times. The chain is built from TRBV6-5 and TRBJ1-2; tentatively, D is TRBD1 (5 bases). Trimming pared 2 bases from V and 2 bases from J, leaving 12 bases between. Germline CDR1 is MNHEY and CDR2 is SVGAGI. The CDR3 is made up of 15 amino acids. In DNA, the CDR3 is TGTGCCAGCAGTTACGGGGCGGTCCGGAACTATGGCTACACCTTC. The encoded protein is CASSYGAVRNYGYTF.

V is TRBV27 and J is TRBJ1-5; 7 bases match TRBD1. The CDR3 covers 16 residues. V lost 0 bases, J lost 1 base, and 3 bases stayed unmatched. The V gene's germline CDR1 is MNHEY and CDR2 SMNVEV (reference sequence). CDR3 sequence (DNA): TGTGCCAGCAGTTTATCAGGGGGCTCAAGCAATCAGCCCCAGCATTTT. Residues: CASSLSGGSSNQPQHF.

This chain connects TRBV3-1 (or the pseudogene TRBV3-2) to TRBJ1-2, with unresolved D. This CDR3 is built from 14 residues. CDR1 and CDR2 from the germline V gene are LGHDT and YNNKEL (reference sequence). V lost 4 bases to trimming and J lost 5 bases, with 14 bases between them. Written as DNA, the CDR3 is TGTGCCAGCAGCCGAGGGAACAGCCTGTATGGCTACACCTTC. As protein: CASSRGNSLYGYTF.

The chain recombines TRBV5-1 with TRBJ2-1; D gene uncertain. The V and J ends lost 0 bases and 6 bases respectively, with 10 bases between them. The CDR3 has 14 amino acids. Germline V lookup: CDR1 SGHRS, CDR2 YFSETQ. The CDR3 loop is CASSLAGPPNEQFF. CDR3 nucleotide sequence: TGCGCCAGCAGCTTGGCTGGGCCCCCCAATGAGCAGTTCTTC.

The chain uses TRBV5-4 and TRBJ1-2; no clear D gene. The CDR3 loop spans 14 amino acids. The germline V gene encodes CDR1 SGHNT and CDR2 YYREEE (reference sequence). Trimming took off 4 bases at V and 8 bases at J, with 18 bases between the two ends. The CDR3: CASSLNRGEEGYTF. The CDR3 nucleotides are TGTGCCAGCAGCCTAAACCGGGGAGAAGAAGGCTACACCTTC. Supplemented by reference TRBV5-4 and TRBJ1-2, the full variable domain reads ETGVTQSPTHLIKTRGQQVTLRCSSQSGHNTVSWYQQALGQGPQFIFQYYREEENGRGNFPPRFSGLQFPNYSSELNVNALELDDSALYLCASSLNRGEEGYTFGSGTRLTVV.

The chain uses TRBV29-1 and TRBJ1-2; D unclear. CDR1 and CDR2 (germline): SQVTM, ANQGSEA. Trimming pared 6 bases from V and 0 bases from J, leaving 11 bases between. CDR3 size: 13 residues. CDR3: CSVQHTTNYGYTF. The CDR3 DNA reads TGCAGCGTCCAACACACCACTAACTATGGCTACACCTTC.

The rearrangement links TRBV11-3 to TRBJ2-2, with D perhaps matching TRBD2 (5 bases). CDR1 and CDR2 from the germline V gene are SGHNT and YENEEA. V was shortened by 3 bases and J by 3 bases, with 5 bases between the two germline ends. The CDR3 has 13 residues. The CDR3 DNA is TGTGCCAGCAGCTTGCGGGACACCGGGGAGCTGTTTTTT. Its protein is CASSLRDTGELFF.

This clone was detected a few times. This rearrangement joins TRBV2 to TRBJ2-3; perhaps TRBD2 as D (6 bases). Germline loops: CDR1 SNHLY, CDR2 FYNNEI. V lost 4 bases and J 0 bases, leaving 14 bases between the germline ends. This CDR3 has 16 amino acids. The CDR3 region is CASSGGAGASTDTQYF. CDR3 DNA: TGTGCCAGCAGTGGAGGAGCGGGCGCTAGCACAGATACGCAGTATTTT.

This clone was picked up one time. The rearrangement links TRBV7-8 to TRBJ1-1, with 7 positions matching TRBD1. V shed 7 bases, J shed 6 bases, and the junction held 8 bases outside the gene matches. The CDR3 extends over 13 amino acids. The germline V gene encodes CDR1 SGHVS and CDR2 FQNEAQ. CDR3: CASNTGAGAEAFF. The CDR3 DNA sequence: TGTGCCAGCAACACAGGGGCCGGGGCTGAAGCTTTCTTT.

This chain connects TRBV6-2 or TRBV6-3 to TRBJ2-5; TRBD1 matches 9 bases. With 6 bases clipped from V and 3 bases from J, the junction kept 2 bases outside the gene matches. Germline V CDR1 and CDR2: MNHEY, SVGEGT. The CDR3 covers 13 residues. For the CDR3, the DNA is TGTGCCAGCAGCCGACAGGGGGAAGAGACCCAGTACTTC. Its translation is CASSRQGEETQYF.

The chain couples TRBV21-1 to TRBJ1-2; the table calls TRBD1, which could not be checked here. TRBV21-1 is tagged as a pseudogene. The CDR3 is 15 amino acids. The CDR3 sequence: CASTQAQGLHYGYTF. The CDR3 DNA reads as TGTGCCAGCACCCAGGCACAGGGCCTTCACTATGGCTACACCTTC.

A few counts support this clone. The V and J genes are TRBV7-9 and TRBJ1-1, with a tentative D call TRBD1 (5 bases). There are 15 residues in the CDR3. Germline V gives CDR1 SEHNR, CDR2 FQNEAQ (reference sequence). V lost 5 bases, J lost 3 bases, and 16 bases lay in between. CDR3: CASSPIRGGDTEAFF. In DNA form, the CDR3 reads TGTGCCAGCAGCCCGATACGCGGGGGGGACACTGAAGCTTTCTTT.

This clone has just a few counts. V is TRBV5-4 and J is TRBJ2-2; the D gene is possibly TRBD2 (5 bases). V was trimmed by 0 bases and J by 2 bases, leaving 11 bases between them. CDR3 length: 16 residues. Germline assignment: CDR1 SGHNT and CDR2 YYREEE (reference sequence). CDR3 coding DNA: TGTGCCAGCAGCTTGGAGGGAGTACCCAACACCGGGGAGCTGTTTTTT. As protein: CASSLEGVPNTGELFF.

Concerning this clone itself: One junction end disagrees with the germline gene, perhaps due to a read error. The chain is built from TRBV5-1 and TRBJ2-3; 8 nucleotides match TRBD2. Germline-derived CDR1 and CDR2 are SGHRS and YFSETQ. The CDR3 spans 12 residues. In nucleotides, the CDR3 is TGCGCCAGCAGCTTGGAAGCGGGGGCCGCCACCTTT. Translating it yields CASSLEAGAATF. The full variable domain, rest sourced from reference TRBV5-1 and TRBJ2-3, is KAGVTQTPRYLIKTRGQQVTLSCSPISGHRSVSWYQQTPGQGLQFLFEYFSETQRNKGNFPGRFSGRQFSNSRSEMNVSTLELGDSALYLCASSLEAGAATFGPGTRLTVL.

This CDR3 reads CASSLGGAGNTEAFF. CDR3 coding DNA: TGTGCCAGCAGTCTGGGCGGGGCGGGGAACACTGAAGCTTTCTTT. J is TRBJ1-1 and V is TRBV6-2 or TRBV6-3; a possible D gene is TRBD1 (5 bases). CDR1 is MNHEY, CDR2 SVGEGT, per germline. This CDR3 is built from 15 residues. Trimming pared 5 bases from V and 1 base from J, leaving 14 bases between.

The chain combines TRBV9 with TRBJ1-3; D is ambiguous. V was shortened by 0 bases and J by 0 bases, with 10 bases between the two germline ends. CDR3 length equals 16 residues. CDR1 and CDR2 from the germline V gene are SGDLS and YYNGEE. Written as DNA, the CDR3 is TGTGCCAGCAGCGTAGGTCCACACCTCTCTGGAAACACCATATATTTT. This sequence encodes CASSVGPHLSGNTIYF.

J is TRBJ1-3 and V is TRBV19; D is unresolved. V was trimmed by 9 bases and J by 0 bases, leaving 15 bases between them. This CDR3 is 15 amino acids long. Germline CDR1 reads LNHDA; CDR2 reads SQIVND (reference sequence). In DNA form, the CDR3 reads TGTGCCAGCGAACCTCATGCTAGCTCTGGAAACACCATATATTTT. Encoded protein: CASEPHASSGNTIYF.

The count of this clone is one. This chain links TRBV5-6 with TRBJ2-7; 8 bases match TRBD1. This CDR3 is built from 17 residues. V dropped 2 bases and J dropped 1; count of bases not matched to a gene: 11. Germline V lookup: CDR1 SGHDT, CDR2 YYEEEE. The CDR3 loop is CASSFDLTGDISYEQYF. Here the CDR3 DNA reads TGTGCCAGCAGCTTCGATTTGACAGGGGATATTTCCTACGAGCAGTACTTC.

With regard to this clone: The junction shows a germline mismatch at one end, possibly a read error. The chain is built from TRBV7-7 and TRBJ1-1; TRBD1 is a possible D gene (5 bases). Germline CDR1 reads SSHAT; CDR2 reads FNYEAQ (reference sequence). This CDR3 has 13 residues. CDR3 coding DNA: TGTGCTAGCAGCCGTGACAGGAACACTGAAGCTTTCTTT. Residues: CASSRDRNTEAFF. The variable domain in full, with the rest retrieved from reference TRBV7-7 and TRBJ1-1, is GAGVSQSPRYKVTKRGQDVTLRCDPISSHATLYWYQQALGQGPEFLTYFNYEAQPDKSGLPSDRFSAERPEGSISTLTIQRTEQRDSAMYRCASSRDRNTEAFFGQGTRLTVV.

The chain couples TRBV21-1 to TRBJ2-6; the table's D call, TRBD2, has no DNA check behind it. TRBV21-1 is deemed a pseudogene. The CDR3 runs to 17 residues. The CDR3: CASSKQGLYSGANVLTF. CDR3 coding DNA: TGTGCCAGCAGCAAACAAGGACTGTACTCTGGGGCCAACGTCCTGACTTTC.

The chain is built from TRBV6-5 and TRBJ1-2; 7 positions match TRBD1. CDR1 is MNHEY, CDR2 SVGAGI, per germline. Trimming at V came to 7 bases and at J to 11 bases, leaving 13 bases not matched to a gene. The CDR3 has 13 residues. Written as DNA, the CDR3 is TGTGCCAGCAACTCCTTAGACAGGGAACGATACACCTTC. It codes for CASNSLDRERYTF.

The chain couples TRBV3-1 (or the pseudogene TRBV3-2) to TRBJ1-1, with no clear D. Germline CDR1 is LGHDT and CDR2 is YNNKEL (reference sequence). The CDR3 is made up of 13 amino acids. V was clipped by 1 base and J by 4 bases, with 7 bases between them. The chain's CDR3 is CASSQVTGTEAFF. Written as DNA, the CDR3 is TGTGCCAGCAGCCAAGTCACGGGCACTGAAGCTTTCTTT.

The chain joins TRBV6-2 or TRBV6-3 to TRBJ1-1, with TRBD1 identical over 11 bases. Per the germline V gene, CDR1 is MNHEY and CDR2 is SVGEGT. The CDR3 loop spans 15 amino acids. The trim removed 4 bases at V and 4 bases at J, leaving 5 bases unmatched. CDR3 region: CASSFHGTGGTEAFF. In DNA, the CDR3 is TGTGCCAGCAGTTTCCACGGGACAGGGGGCACTGAAGCTTTCTTT.